This record concerns one TCR beta chain sequence. Its specificity is not known. This record belongs to a study of T cells in localized non-small cell lung cancer. Study outcomes and limitations: Heterogeneity stays possible, as sequencing covered only one tumor region. Adjacent lung exhibited a median of 57 among the 100 most abundant tumor clones. The greatest T cell clonality was found in uninvolved adjacent lung (higher than in tumor).

Repertoires were generated with immunoSEQ multiplex PCR, while TCRdb's copy carries only in-frame clones and drops some. This sample has about 24,000 clones, with roughly 87% found just once. CDR1 and CDR2 from the germline V gene are SGHTA and FQGNSA. V was cut by 5 bases and J by 1 base, with 14 bases left in between. The CDR3 runs 15 residues. The origin of this receptor is a male donor aged 60 or over with stage I squamous cell lung carcinoma. The rearrangement links TRBV7-2 to TRBJ1-1; D possibly corresponds to TRBD1 (6 bases). The sample was peripheral blood, taken before any cancer treatment. Written as DNA, the CDR3 is TGTGCCAGCAGCCCCCCGGGACACGAGAACACTGAAGCTTTCTTT. It translates to CASSPPGHENTEAFF. The full variable domain, rest sourced from reference TRBV7-2 and TRBJ1-1, is GAGVSQSPSNKVTEKGKDVELRCDPISGHTALYWYRQSLGQGLEFLIYFQGNSAPDKSGLPSDRFSAERTGGSVSTLTIQRTQQEDSAVYLCASSPPGHENTEAFFGQGTRLTVV.